The 8 T cell receptor beta chains presented below share a single source sample, sequenced in a study of T cell repertoires in cytomegalovirus infection. TCRdb itself ran the reads through MiXCR, one entry per CDR3 protein. The top ten hold around 10% of the sample, which has about 400,000 distinct CDR3 sequences, 15% to 20% seen once. The sample consisted of PBMCs. The receptors originated from a human donor in good health (CMV status not recorded). Some clones in this sample may be carry-over from other donors' samples.

As for this clonotype: A single base separates this from a much larger clone, so it may be a read error. The chain recombines TRBV7-2 with TRBJ2-5; possibly TRBD1 for D (5 bases). This CDR3 is 14 amino acids long. Trimming left V 2 bases short and J 7 bases short, with 14 bases between. CDR1 and CDR2 (germline): SGHTA, FQGNSA. CDR3 in amino acids: CASSLPQVSGTQYF. DNA of the CDR3: TGTGCCAGCAGCTTACCACAGGTGTCCGGGACCCAGTACTTC.

This clonotype was counted only a few times. The chain employs TRBV24-1 and TRBJ2-5; maybe TRBD2 (6 bases). Trimming stripped 5 bases from V and 9 bases from J, with 9 bases between. Per the germline V gene, CDR1 is KGHDR and CDR2 is SFDVKD. The CDR3 loop spans 11 amino acids. CDR3 in DNA: TGTGCCACCAGTGCCGGGGAGGCCCAGTACTTC. Translated, it gives CATSAGEAQYF.

Many counts were recorded for this clonotype. The rearrangement links TRBV27 to TRBJ1-3; the match to TRBD1 covers 9 bases. Unmatched junction bases numbered 7, after V lost 3 bases and J lost 4 bases. The germline gives CDR1 MNHEY, CDR2 SMNVEV (reference sequence). The CDR3 covers 16 residues. CDR3 sequence: CASSLHGTGYGNTIYF. CDR3 DNA sequence: TGTGCCAGCAGTTTGCACGGGACAGGGTACGGAAACACCATATATTTT.

The V and J genes are TRBV6-2 or TRBV6-3 and TRBJ2-5, with a tentative D call TRBD2 (5 bases). V lost 6 bases, J lost 3 bases, and 14 bases lay in between. The CDR3 totals 14 residues. CDR1 is MNHEY and CDR2 is SVGEGT in the germline V gene. CDR3 sequence: CASRRDNREETQYF. The CDR3 bases are TGTGCCAGCAGGAGGGATAACCGAGAAGAGACCCAGTACTTC.

This clonotype was observed a few times. This chain links TRBV11-2 with TRBJ2-1; D is undetermined. V gave up 1 base and J gave up 8 bases, with 9 bases separating them. Germline lookup yields CDR1 SGHAT and CDR2 FQNNGV. CDR3 length: 13 amino acids. CDR3 region: CASSLVDRDEQFF. For the CDR3, the DNA is TGTGCCAGCAGCTTAGTTGACCGGGATGAGCAGTTCTTC.

The chain uses TRBV20-1 and TRBJ1-3, with D unclear. Trimming left V 0 bases short and J 0 bases short, with 0 bases between. Germline CDR1 and CDR2: DFQATT and SNEGSKA (reference sequence). This CDR3 comprises 12 residues. The CDR3 sequence is CSARDSGNTIYF. CDR3 coding DNA: TGCAGTGCTAGAGACTCTGGAAACACCATATATTTT.

This chain connects TRBV7-8 to TRBJ2-3, with D perhaps TRBD1 or TRBD2 (5 bases each). This CDR3 is 15 amino acids long. From germline, CDR1 is SGHVS and CDR2 FQNEAQ. Trimming cost V 3 bases and J 1 base, with 11 bases left between them. CDR3 coding DNA: TGTGCCAGCAGCTTCACCGGGACCGGCACAGATACGCAGTATTTT. It translates to CASSFTGTGTDTQYF.

This clonotype was counted once. V usage is TRBV4-2 and J usage is TRBJ1-4; D is undetermined. Germline CDR1 is LGHNA and CDR2 is YNFKEQ. Between the trimmed V and J ends, which lost 0 bases and 5 bases, there was a span of 13 bases. The CDR3 is 16 amino acids. The CDR3 DNA sequence: TGTGCCAGCAGCCAAGATTTTTTCGGCTCGAATGAAAAACTGTTTTTT. This encodes CASSQDFFGSNEKLFF.